The subject of this entry is one TCR beta chain. This clone was recorded once. There is no known antigen for this receptor. No base qualities exist here, and no much larger clone lies one base off it. Reading the label with the study, this specimen's time point is: individuals recovered from natural SARS-CoV-2 infection. TCRbeta CDR3 regions were sequenced with the immunoSEQ Assay. After extraction, genomic DNA underwent amplification by bias-controlled multiplex PCR, followed by high-throughput sequencing. The original pipeline was this. Collapsing and filtering of sequences were performed to quantify the absolute abundance of each unique TCRbeta CDR3 region. T cell fraction was estimated by normalizing TCRbeta template counts to usable DNA, which was measured by amplifying reference genes present in all nucleated cells. Repertoire TCRs were annotated as SARS-CoV-2-specific when V gene, CDR3 amino acid sequence and J gene were exactly matched to a known reactive TCR set. The reference SARS-CoV-2 TCR set came from MIRA and was filtered for enrichment in COVID-19-positive ImmuneCODE repertoires, removing public or cross-reactive TCRs. Using the MIRA antigens, annotated TCRs were further analysed by specific ORF or by position within an ORF. Breadth was defined as annotated unique rearrangements over total unique productive rearrangements; depth was the summed frequency of those rearrangements. Two-sided Wilcoxon rank-sum tests were applied when comparing TCR breadth between groups. The source is immuneACCESS, and TCRdb retained only in-frame sequences with V and J called. Part of the clones is not carried over; for the studies checked, unresolved V genes explain less than half of this, and the remainder is unexplained. V, J and clone size derive from that table, while D and trimming were established from the DNA sequence. The sample contains some 180,000 clones, roughly 85% of them found a single time. 5.5% to 6% of the sample rests with the top ten.

For CDR1 and CDR2, the germline V gene lists MNHEY and SVGAGI. From the cysteine through the phenylalanine, the CDR3 covers 15 amino acids. Left in the record is the CDR3 DNA by itself, 45 bases read in frame from the first base. The germline V end is reduced by 0 bases and the J end by 2 bases; junction bases left unmatched: 3. The record originates from a study of Ad26.COV2.S vaccination and SARS-CoV-2 variants (TCRdb year 2021). Study-wide context: The specificity and breadth of SARS-CoV-2-reactive T cell receptors after Ad26.COV2.S vaccination were assessed by TCRbeta repertoire sequencing. A total of 32 samples were included in the TCR-sequenced set, comprising roughly 19 Ad26.COV2.S vaccine recipients, 5 placebo recipients and 8 SARS-CoV-2 convalescent individuals.

Study-level results and caveats: Vaccine and placebo recipients had similar non-spike TCR breadth, a finding consistent with the vaccine containing only spike. After vaccination, substantial breadth of spike-specific CD8+ and CD4+ T cell responses was reported. Spike-specific TCR breadth was higher in Ad26.COV2.S recipients than in placebo recipients (P = 0.0014). The authors noted that the TCR breadth and depth analyses may have underestimated total T cell responses.

Sequenced material: peripheral blood, taken after recovery from COVID-19. The chain joins TRBV6-5 to TRBJ1-2; 7 nucleotides in the junction match TRBD1. This sequence was found in a human donor who had recovered from COVID-19. Read as DNA, the sequence is TGTGCCAGCAGTTACTCCCAGACAGGGAACTATGGCTACACCTTC. Translated, this gives CASSYSQTGNYGYTF.